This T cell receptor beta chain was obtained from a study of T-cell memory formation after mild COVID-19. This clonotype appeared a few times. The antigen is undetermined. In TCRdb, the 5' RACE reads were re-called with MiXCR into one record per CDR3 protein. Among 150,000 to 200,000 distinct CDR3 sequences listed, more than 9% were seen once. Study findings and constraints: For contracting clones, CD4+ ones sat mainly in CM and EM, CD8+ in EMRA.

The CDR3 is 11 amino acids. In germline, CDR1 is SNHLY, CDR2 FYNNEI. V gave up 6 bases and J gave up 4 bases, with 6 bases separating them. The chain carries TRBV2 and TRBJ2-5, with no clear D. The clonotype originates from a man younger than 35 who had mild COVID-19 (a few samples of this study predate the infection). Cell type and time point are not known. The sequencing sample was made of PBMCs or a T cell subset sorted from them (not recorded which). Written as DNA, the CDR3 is TGTGCCAGCAGGGGTTCAGAGACCCAGTACTTC. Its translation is CASRGSETQYF.